Below, 19 T cell receptor beta chains from the same sample are listed, as sequenced in a study of T cell responses to AZD1222 COVID-19 vaccine. Assay used: immunoSEQ multiplex PCR; TCRdb lists only in-frame clones, some missing. This sample carries 94,000 or so clones, 90% of them seen once, and the ten largest clones take about a quarter. The material was peripheral blood, obtained on day 0 of AZD1222 vaccination. The receptors here all came from an adult in good health.

The CDR3 loop reads CASSAWRGSYEQYF. The DNA for the CDR3 is TGTGCCAGCAGCGCCTGGAGGGGGTCCTACGAGCAGTACTTC. The rearrangement links TRBV7-2 to TRBJ2-7, with D possibly being TRBD1 or TRBD2 (6 bases each). CDR3 length: 14 amino acids. Between the trimmed V and J ends, which lost 5 bases and 1 base, there was a span of 12 bases. In germline, CDR1 is SGHTA, CDR2 FQGNSA.

The chain joins TRBV18 to TRBJ2-7; D may correspond to TRBD1 or TRBD2 (5 bases each). The V end lost 1 base, the J end lost 2 bases, and 9 bases lay between the germline ends. The V gene's germline CDR1 is KGHSH and CDR2 LQKENI. The CDR3 runs 14 residues. The CDR3 is CASSPQGTPYEQYF. CDR3 nucleotide sequence: TGTGCCAGCTCACCACAGGGGACCCCCTACGAGCAGTACTTC.

The genes are TRBV4-2 and TRBJ1-5; a possible D gene is TRBD1 (6 bases). The CDR3 spans 16 residues. Trimming cost V 0 bases and J 6 bases, with 15 bases left between them. Germline CDR1 is LGHNA and CDR2 is YNFKEQ. CDR3 amino acids: CASSQENSGAGQPQHF. CDR3 in DNA: TGTGCCAGCAGCCAAGAAAACTCAGGGGCAGGTCAGCCCCAGCATTTT.

V gene TRBV28 combines with J gene TRBJ1-1; 8 positions match TRBD1. Germline V gives CDR1 MDHEN, CDR2 SYDVKM. V was pared by 6 bases and J by 0 bases, with 9 bases of the junction left unmatched. This CDR3 is 16 amino acids long. This chain's CDR3 is CASRTDRALMNTEAFF. In DNA, the CDR3 is TGTGCCAGCAGAACGGACAGGGCGCTAATGAACACTGAAGCTTTCTTT.

The chain joins TRBV6-2 or TRBV6-3 to TRBJ2-3, with TRBD1 matching 7 bases. V lost 5 bases and J lost 2; bases outside the gene matches: 7. Per germline, CDR1 MNHEY and CDR2 SVGEGT. CDR3 length equals 15 residues. Here the CDR3 reads CASSNRDRYTDTQYF. In DNA, the CDR3 is TGTGCCAGCAGTAACCGGGACAGATACACAGATACGCAGTATTTT.

This chain joins TRBV5-6 and TRBJ2-1, with 10 bases that match TRBD2. Looked up from germline, CDR1 is SGHDT and CDR2 is YYEEEE. CDR3 size: 17 residues. After removal of 4 bases from V and 8 bases from J, the junction contained 15 bases not matched to a gene. CDR3 in amino acids: CASSGWTSGRDMDEQFF. The CDR3 DNA follows: TGTGCCAGCAGCGGATGGACTAGCGGAAGAGACATGGATGAGCAGTTCTTC.

The chain has TRBV11-3 and TRBJ2-5; maybe TRBD1 (5 bases). Deletions cut 2 bases from V and 2 bases from J, with 15 bases between. The CDR3 extends over 16 amino acids. The germline CDR1 and CDR2 sequences are SGHNT and YENEEA. DNA for the CDR3: TGTGCCAGCAGCTTAATCCCTGACAGATTACAAGAGACCCAGTACTTC. Translating gives CASSLIPDRLQETQYF.

This clone occurred a few times. V is TRBV4-3 and J is TRBJ2-7; TRBD2 aligns across 8 bases. Germline V lookup: CDR1 LGHNA, CDR2 YSLEER. Losses at the gene ends were 0 bases for V and 2 bases for J; bases not matched to a gene: 6. This CDR3 is 16 amino acids long. CDR3 in DNA: TGCGCCAGCAGCCAAGATGCGGTAGCGGGGCCCTACGAGCAGTACTTC. Amino acids: CASSQDAVAGPYEQYF.

The chain is built from TRBV20-1 and TRBJ2-7, with 8 bases fitting TRBD2. This CDR3 comprises 13 residues. Germline V lookup: CDR1 DFQATT, CDR2 SNEGSKA (reference sequence). The ends lost 3 bases at V and 7 bases at J; junction bases unmatched: 8. The CDR3 region has the DNA TGCAGTGCTAGTAGCGGGGCCTCGGGGGAGCAGTACTTC. It encodes CSASSGASGEQYF.

The J gene is TRBJ2-7, the V gene TRBV9; D gene ambiguous. The CDR3 has 11 residues. V dropped 3 bases and J dropped 3 bases, with 4 bases sitting between them. Germline CDR1 and CDR2: SGDLS and YYNGEE. The CDR3 reads CASSAGYEQYF. In DNA, the CDR3 is TGTGCCAGCAGCGCCGGCTACGAGCAGTACTTC.

The rearrangement joins TRBV7-9 to TRBJ2-7; 14 positions match TRBD2. Trimming took 5 bases from V and 6 from J; bases not matched to a gene: 9. The germline V gene encodes CDR1 SEHNR and CDR2 FQNEAQ (reference sequence). This CDR3 comprises 16 residues. The CDR3 region is CASSPVGTSGSGEQYF. In DNA form, the CDR3 reads TGTGCCAGCAGCCCTGTCGGGACTAGCGGGAGTGGCGAGCAGTACTTC.

This clone appeared a few times. The gene calls are TRBV6-5 and TRBJ2-1; D unclear. The CDR3 extends over 13 amino acids. Germline assignment: CDR1 MNHEY and CDR2 SVGAGI. Between the trimmed V and J ends, which lost 0 bases and 13 bases, there was a span of 13 bases. CDR3 residues: CASSYSLIGSQFF. DNA of the CDR3: TGTGCCAGCAGTTACTCTTTGATAGGGTCCCAGTTCTTC.

This clone was found once. The chain carries TRBV7-9 and TRBJ2-1; possible D gene TRBD1, 6 bases. From germline, CDR1 is SEHNR and CDR2 FQNEAQ (reference sequence). The CDR3 is 11 amino acids. Trimming took 3 bases from V and 11 from J, leaving 8 bases between them. The CDR3 loop is CASSLGAQQFF. The CDR3 region has the DNA TGTGCCAGCAGCTTGGGGGCTCAGCAGTTCTTC.

This clone was observed once. V is TRBV7-3 and J is TRBJ2-1; D is unresolved. V lost 2 bases, J lost 6 bases, and 8 bases lay in between. The CDR3 runs to 13 residues. Germline CDR1 reads SGHTA; CDR2 reads FQGTGA. DNA of the CDR3: TGTGCCAGCAGCTTATACGCCCCCAATGAGCAGTTCTTC. Protein product: CASSLYAPNEQFF.

V is TRBV9 and J is TRBJ2-6; 12 positions match TRBD2. V was pared by 0 bases and J by 4 bases, with 5 bases of the junction left unmatched. This CDR3 region has 18 residues. Germline V gene sequence: CDR1 SGDLS, CDR2 YYNGEE. The CDR3 nucleotides are TGTGCCAGCAGCGTAGGACTAGCGGGAGTAGGAGGGGCCAACGTCCTGACTTTC. Its protein is CASSVGLAGVGGANVLTF.

This chain connects TRBV7-9 to TRBJ1-1; TRBD1 is a possible D gene (6 bases). Trimming took off 3 bases at V and 1 base at J, with 15 bases between the two ends. Germline assignment: CDR1 SEHNR and CDR2 FQNEAQ (reference sequence). The CDR3 is 16 amino acids. In DNA form, the CDR3 reads TGTGCCAGCAGCTTGAGTCAGGGGTTGGGGAACACTGAAGCTTTCTTT. It is translated as CASSLSQGLGNTEAFF.

This clone was counted only a few times. V is TRBV18 and J is TRBJ2-4, with a possible D match to TRBD1 (6 bases). CDR1 and CDR2 from the germline V gene are KGHSH and LQKENI. Trimming shortened V by 3 bases and J by 4 bases, and 10 bases separated the two germline ends. This CDR3 has 14 amino acids. The CDR3 DNA sequence: TGTGCCAGCTCACCGACAGGTTCTAAAAACATTCAGTACTTC. It encodes CASSPTGSKNIQYF.

This rearrangement joins TRBV28 to TRBJ2-7; 8 positions agree with TRBD2. V lost 5 bases to trimming and J lost 4 bases; unmatched junction nucleotides: 10. Germline V gene data show CDR1 as MDHEN and CDR2 as SYDVKM. The CDR3 consists of 15 residues. The CDR3 region is CASSQASGGSYEQYF. For the CDR3, the DNA is TGTGCCAGCAGTCAGGCCAGCGGGGGATCGTACGAGCAGTACTTC.

This clone was recorded only once. The chain links TRBV28 to TRBJ2-7; possibly TRBD2 for D (6 bases). Trimming removed 6 bases from V and 4 bases from J, with 25 bases in between. CDR1 and CDR2 from the germline V gene are MDHEN and SYDVKM. CDR3 length equals 17 residues. CDR3 DNA: TGTGCCAGCAGCCTACACCGGGAGCGCAGAACCGCTTACGAGCAGTACTTC. Protein sequence: CASSLHRERRTAYEQYF.